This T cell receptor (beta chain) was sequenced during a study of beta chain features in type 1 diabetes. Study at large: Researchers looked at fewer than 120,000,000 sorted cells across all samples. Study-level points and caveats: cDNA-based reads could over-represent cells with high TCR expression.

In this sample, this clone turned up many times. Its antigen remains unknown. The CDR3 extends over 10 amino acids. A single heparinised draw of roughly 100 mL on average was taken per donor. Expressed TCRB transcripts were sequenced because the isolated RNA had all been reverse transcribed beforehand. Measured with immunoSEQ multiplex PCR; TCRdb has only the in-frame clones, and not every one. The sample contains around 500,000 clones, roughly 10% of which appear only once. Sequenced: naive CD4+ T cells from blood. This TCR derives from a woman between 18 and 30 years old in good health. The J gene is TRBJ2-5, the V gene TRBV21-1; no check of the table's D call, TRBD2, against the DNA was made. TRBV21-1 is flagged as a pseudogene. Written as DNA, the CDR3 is TGTGCCAGCCGCGTGAAGACCCAGTACTTC. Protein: CASRVKTQYF.